A selection of T cell receptor beta chains follows, all from one sample in a study of blood T cell repertoires in COVID-19. Measured with immunoSEQ multiplex PCR; TCRdb has only the in-frame clones, and not every one. This table holds around 60,000 clones, approximately 86% found once. The sequenced material came from peripheral blood. The receptors shown here come from a middle-aged man with active COVID-19. The CDR3 runs from the conserved cysteine through the conserved F or W. The order of the fields is clone size, D gene, J gene, V gene, CDR3 DNA, CDR3 protein. D genes are given only for firm matches. Clone size is shown for a subset of rows, as once, few, many or a class of expanded clone.

>NA|NA|TRBJ2-3|TRBV6-5
TGTGCCAGCAGCCGACCGGGACTCACAGATACGCAGTATTTT
CASSRPGLTDTQYF
>NA|NA|TRBJ2-7|TRBV18
TGTGCCAGCTCAAACCGAGCGGTGGGGAAGGAGCAGTACTTC
CASSNRAVGKEQYF
>NA|NA|TRBJ2-1|TRBV24-1
TGTGCCACCAGTCAATCGGGGGTCTGGGATGAGCAGTTCTTC
CATSQSGVWDEQFF
>NA|NA|TRBJ2-2|TRBV15
TGTGCCACCAGCAGATTACAGGGAGCGGTGACCGGGGAGCTGTTTTTT
CATSRLQGAVTGELFF
>NA|NA|TRBJ1-1|TRBV7-2
TGTGCCAGCAGCTCCCGGACAAGAACTGAAGCTTTCTTT
CASSSRTRTEAFF
>NA|NA|TRBJ1-5|TRBV4-3
TGCGCCAGCAGCCAAGATTTGGGGCTCCAATTCAATCAGCCCCAGCATTTT
CASSQDLGLQFNQPQHF
>NA|TRBD1|TRBJ2-7|TRBV7-2
TGTGCCAGCAGCTTAGTGGACAGGGGGTCCTACGAGCAGTACTTC
CASSLVDRGSYEQYF
>NA|NA|TRBJ1-1|TRBV21-1
TGTGCCAGCAGCAAATCGACAGGCGTGAACACTGAAGCTTTCTTT
CASSKSTGVNTEAFF
>NA|TRBD1|TRBJ2-7|TRBV7-9
TGTGCCAGCAGCTTAGACGGGACAGGGGGCGAGCGGCAGTACTTC
CASSLDGTGGERQYF
>few|NA|TRBJ2-7|TRBV7-9
TGTGCCAGCAGCTTTAGTCAGGGGACCCGCTACGAGCAGTACTTC
CASSFSQGTRYEQYF
>NA|TRBD1|TRBJ1-1|TRBV5-6
TGTGCCAGCAGCTTGGCCGGGACAGAGGAAGCTTTCTTT
CASSLAGTEEAFF
>NA|NA|TRBJ1-2|TRBV27
TGTGCCAGCAGTTTATCTAGTCACTATGGCTACACCTTC
CASSLSSHYGYTF
>once|TRBD2|TRBJ2-1|TRBV11-2
TGTGCCAGCAGCTTAGATCTCCCAGCGGGGGGGCGGGGTGAGCAGTTCTTC
CASSLDLPAGGRGEQFF
>NA|TRBD1|TRBJ1-2|TRBV7-3
TGTGCCAGCAGCTTCGGAGGCTCCCAGGGGGCTAACTATGGCTACACCTTC
CASSFGGSQGANYGYTF
>once|TRBD1|TRBJ1-2|TRBV5-4
TGTGCCAGCAGCTCTACAGGGGTCTTGGGGGGCTACACCTTC
CASSSTGVLGGYTF
>NA|NA|TRBJ1-3|TRBV7-9
TGTGCCAGCACCCCCGGAGGAGGCGTATCTGGAAACACCATATATTTT
CASTPGGGVSGNTIYF
>NA|NA|TRBJ2-6|TRBV7-7
NA
CASSVGFSDYHCSGANVLTF
>NA|NA|TRBJ2-3|TRBV7-2
TGTGCCAGCAGCAAAACTACCAGAAGCACAGATACGCAGTATTTT
CASSKTTRSTDTQYF
>NA|TRBD2|TRBJ2-5|TRBV5-1
TGCGCCAGCAGCTCTGGCCATCTAGCGGGGGTATCAGAGACCCAGTACTTC
CASSSGHLAGVSETQYF
>NA|NA|TRBJ2-7|TRBV6-1
TGTGCCAGCAGAGAAGAAGGGGTGCAGTACTTC
CASREEGVQYF
>NA|TRBD1|TRBJ1-2|TRBV6-5
TGTGCCAGCAGTCCCGGGACAGCAAACTATGGCTACACCTTC
CASSPGTANYGYTF
>NA|NA|TRBJ2-7|TRBV11-1
TGTGCCAGCAGCCCCGGTGGACACCTCTCCTACGAGCAGTACTTC
CASSPGGHLSYEQYF
>NA|NA|TRBJ1-2|TRBV4-1
TGCGCCAGCAGCCAAGTAGGAGGGGATGGCTACACCTTC
CASSQVGGDGYTF
>NA|NA|TRBJ1-3|TRBV19
TGTGCCAGTAGTATTAAGATGACAAGCGGGAACACCATATATTTT
CASSIKMTSGNTIYF
>NA|NA|TRBJ2-5|TRBV6-5
TGTGCCAGGGGAGGGGGTGGAGAGACCCAGTACTTC
CARGGGGETQYF
>NA|TRBD1|TRBJ2-7|TRBV19
TGTGCCAGTAGTACTATACCGGGACAGGGTACGTACGAGCAGTACTTC
CASSTIPGQGTYEQYF
>NA|TRBD1|TRBJ2-4|TRBV28
TGTGCCAGCAGTCGAATACCGGGACAGAGAACTTTAGCCAAAAACATTCAGTACTTC
CASSRIPGQRTLAKNIQYF
>few|NA|TRBJ1-5|TRBV10-3
TGTGCCATCACCGCCCTCGAGGATCAGCCCCAGCATTTT
CAITALEDQPQHF
>NA|TRBD1|TRBJ2-5|TRBV6-5
TGTGCCAGCAGTCCGACAGGGATGGGAGAGACCCAGTACTTC
CASSPTGMGETQYF
>NA|TRBD2|TRBJ2-7|TRBV5-1
TGCGCCAGCAGCGGTAGCGGGGCAAGCTCCTACGAGCAGTACTTC
CASSGSGASSYEQYF
>NA|NA|TRBJ1-5|TRBV2
TGTGCCAGCAGTCGGGAGGGGGATCAGCCCCAGCATTTT
CASSREGDQPQHF
>NA|NA|TRBJ2-7|TRBV27
TGTGCCAGCAGTTTAAAAGCAGGGAGGTACGAGCAGTACTTC
CASSLKAGRYEQYF
>NA|NA|TRBJ1-1|TRBV19
TGTGCCAGTATCCAAGCCAAGATGAACACTGAAGCTTTCTTT
CASIQAKMNTEAFF
>NA|NA|TRBJ2-1|TRBV5-1
TGCGCCAGCAGCTTGGGACAGTACAATGAGCAGTTCTTC
CASSLGQYNEQFF
>NA|NA|TRBJ1-1|TRBV5-1
TGCGCCAGTGCCGGGACACAAGAATCTGAAGCTTTCTTT
CASAGTQESEAFF
>NA|TRBD2|TRBJ2-1|TRBV2
TGTGCCAGCAACGCCGGACTAGCGGGGGGGCCCAACAATGAGCAGTTCTTC
CASNAGLAGGPNNEQFF
>NA|NA|TRBJ2-4|TRBV7-9
TGTGCCAGCAGCTTAGCTACTGGTGAGAAAAACATTCAGTACTTC
CASSLATGEKNIQYF
>NA|TRBD1|TRBJ1-5|TRBV6-1
TGTGCCAGCAGTGGTACCGGACAGGGCGGCAATCAGCCCCAGCATTTT
CASSGTGQGGNQPQHF
>NA|NA|TRBJ2-3|TRBV19
TGTGCCAGTAGTATGGGAGGTACTAGCACAGATACGCAGTATTTT
CASSMGGTSTDTQYF
>NA|TRBD1|TRBJ2-1|TRBV5-1
TGCGCCAGCAGCTTGGGACTACGATTGGGACAGCCGTTCCGCAATGAGCAGTTCTTC
CASSLGLRLGQPFRNEQFF
>NA|NA|TRBJ2-7|TRBV7-2
TGTGCCAGCAGCTTCACAGGGCAAGCCGAGCAGTACTTC
CASSFTGQAEQYF
>NA|TRBD1|TRBJ1-1|TRBV7-2
TGTGCCAGCAGCGATGGGACAGGCCTCTTGAACACTGAAGCTTTCTTT
CASSDGTGLLNTEAFF
>NA|NA|TRBJ2-5|TRBV7-8
TGTGCCAGCAGCTTTGGGGCTAATAGAGGAGAGACCCAGTACTTC
CASSFGANRGETQYF
>once|NA|TRBJ2-3|TRBV19
TGTGCCTCCTCCAGCAGGCGCACAGATACGCAGTATTTT
CASSSRRTDTQYF
>NA|NA|TRBJ1-2|TRBV7-9
TGTGCCAGCAGCTTAGTGGGCGGGGGCTACACCTTC
CASSLVGGGYTF
>NA|NA|TRBJ2-5|TRBV2
TGTGCCAGCAGTGAAGCCCGAGGAGGGTTGGCTAAAGAGACCCAGTACTTC
CASSEARGGLAKETQYF
>NA|TRBD1|TRBJ1-2|TRBV6-6
TGTGCCAGCACGGGACAGGTCAATAACGGTGGCTACACCTTC
CASTGQVNNGGYTF
>once|NA|TRBJ1-2|TRBV10-3
TGTGCGACCCAGCAGGTTGGCTACACCTTC
CATQQVGYTF
>NA|NA|TRBJ1-2|TRBV12-2
TGTGCAAGTCGCTTGGAGGTAGCGGGGTCGAATGGCTACACCTTC
CASRLEVAGSNGYTF
>NA|NA|TRBJ2-7|TRBV20-1
TGCAGTGCTAGTCCGCTGGGCGGGGATGTCTCGGGCAACGAGCAGTACTTC
CSASPLGGDVSGNEQYF
>NA|NA|TRBJ2-7|TRBV5-1
TGCGCCAGCAGCTGGGACACCTCCTACGAGCAGTACTTC
CASSWDTSYEQYF
>NA|TRBD1|TRBJ2-7|TRBV15
TGTGCCACCAGCAGAGCCGGGACAGTCAGGGGCTCCTACGAGCAGTACTTC
CATSRAGTVRGSYEQYF
>NA|TRBD2|TRBJ2-5|TRBV11-2
TGTGCCAGCAGCGGGCGCGTAGATAGCGGGGCGAGGGCCCAGTACTTC
CASSGRVDSGARAQYF
>NA|NA|TRBJ2-7|TRBV7-2
TGTGCCAGCAGCGGAGACAGACAGCAGTACTTC
CASSGDRQQYF
>NA|NA|TRBJ1-2|TRBV29-1
TGCAGCGCCCACAGTGGCGAGTACTATGGCTACACCTTC
CSAHSGEYYGYTF